The entry below describes one T cell receptor (beta chain). J gave up 7 bases and V 4 bases, and 16 bases lay outside the gene matches. The CDR3 spans 16 residues. The germline V gene has CDR1 SGHRS and CDR2 YFSETQ. The data stem from a study of blood T cell repertoires in COVID-19. Study-wide context: The analysed material was cDNA or gDNA that came from T cells, B-cell-depleted T cells, or PBMCs.

In the authors' workflow: Amplified reference gene primers provided the basis for estimating nucleated cell counts. The assay was immunoSEQ multiplex PCR, and TCRdb's table has in-frame clones only and misses some. Clonal size and the V and J genes are those of that table, whereas D and trimming came from the DNA. This sample has about 230,000 clones; more than 75% occur once, and the top ten carry around 0.97%. V and J are TRBV5-1 and TRBJ1-2; 7 positions match TRBD1. Material for sequencing was peripheral blood. The receptor comes from a man aged 35-49 years with acute or convalescent COVID-19. The CDR3 sequence is CASSDPSRRDSGGYTF. CDR3 bases: TGCGCCAGCAGCGACCCCAGCCGCCGGGACAGTGGTGGCTACACCTTC.